The text below deals with one TCR beta chain. This entry is derived from a study of blood T cell repertoires in COVID-19. About the study: Sites in the United States, Italy and Spain provided acute and convalescent COVID-19 samples.

The assay was immunoSEQ multiplex PCR, and TCRdb's table has in-frame clones only and misses some. The data contain about 260,000 clones, 70% to 90% of them singletons. Trimming pared 1 base from V and 0 bases from J, leaving 7 bases between. CDR1 and CDR2 (germline): LGHNA, YSLEER. The CDR3 covers 15 residues. The sample taken for sequencing was peripheral blood. The TCR comes from a human donor in a cohort sampled during active COVID-19. The chain couples TRBV4-3 to TRBJ2-1; D not certain. The CDR3 nucleotides are TGCGCCAGCAGCCAAGTTTATAGCTCCTACAATGAGCAGTTCTTC. Its protein is CASSQVYSSYNEQFF.